A single sample is the source of the 14 T cell receptor beta chains below, sequenced in a study of blood T cell repertoires in COVID-19. Some clones are missing from TCRdb's copy, which holds only in-frame ones; the method was immunoSEQ multiplex PCR. The data show under 140,000 clones, around nine tenths seen once. The sequencing sample was made of peripheral blood. The receptor set was obtained from a woman aged 45-59 years with acute or convalescent COVID-19.

The chain couples TRBV27 to TRBJ1-3, with 9 bases that match TRBD1. Trimming cost V 5 bases and J 4 bases; bases outside gene matches: 9. Germline CDR1 MNHEY, CDR2 SMNVEV (reference sequence). The CDR3 spans 16 residues. The CDR3 loop is CASSTNRGRSGNTIYF. The CDR3 DNA reads TGTGCCAGCAGTACAAACAGGGGGCGGTCAGGAAACACCATATATTTT.

V is TRBV7-9 and J is TRBJ2-3, with D maybe TRBD2 (6 bases). The CDR3 is 16 residues long. CDR1 SEHNR and CDR2 FQNEAQ come from the germline V gene (reference sequence). Trimming stripped 3 bases from V and 0 bases from J, with 13 bases between. CDR3 in amino acids: CASSFDLAPSTDTQYF. CDR3 in DNA: TGTGCCAGCAGCTTCGATCTAGCGCCCAGCACAGATACGCAGTATTTT.

The chain combines TRBV7-2 with TRBJ2-7; D may be TRBD2 (6 bases). V gave up 5 bases and J gave up 2 bases, with 13 bases separating them. The germline V gene encodes CDR1 SGHTA and CDR2 FQGNSA. The CDR3 totals 14 residues. The CDR3 sequence: CASSPGTGAYEQYF. CDR3 DNA sequence: TGTGCCAGCAGCCCCGGGACGGGAGCCTACGAGCAGTACTTC.

V and J are TRBV6-6 and TRBJ1-4; 7 positions agree with TRBD1. The ends lost 0 bases at V and 7 bases at J; junction bases unmatched: 8. Per the germline V gene, CDR1 is MNHNY and CDR2 is SVGAGI (reference sequence). The CDR3 is made up of 16 amino acids. CDR3 bases: TGTGCCAGCAGTTACTCGAGGGGACAGTCAGGTGAAAAACTGTTTTTT. Protein product: CASSYSRGQSGEKLFF.

This clone has only one observation. This sequence joins TRBV28 and TRBJ1-5; 10 nucleotides agree with TRBD1. The germline V gene has CDR1 MDHEN and CDR2 SYDVKM. The CDR3 runs to 17 residues. With V trimmed by 6 bases and J by 2 bases, 10 bases remained unmatched. The CDR3, as DNA: TGTGCCAGCAGCTCTCCATCGACAGGGGGCGGCAATCAGCCCCAGCATTTT. Its protein is CASSSPSTGGGNQPQHF.

The chain uses TRBV9 and TRBJ1-4, with a tentative D call TRBD1 (6 bases). The V end was cut by 2 bases, the J end by 7 bases, with 12 bases between. CDR3 size: 14 residues. Germline V gives CDR1 SGDLS, CDR2 YYNGEE. The CDR3 DNA follows: TGTGCCAGCAGCGTCAGGGGTTTTGGTGAAAAACTGTTTTTT. Protein: CASSVRGFGEKLFF.

The rearrangement uses TRBV12-3 or TRBV12-4 and TRBJ1-3; D is unclear. This CDR3 is 13 amino acids long. Trimming shortened V by 2 bases and J by 4 bases, and 6 bases separated the two germline ends. The CDR3 reads CASSLQQGNTIYF. CDR3 DNA sequence: TGTGCCAGCAGTTTACAACAAGGAAACACCATATATTTT.

The V and J genes are TRBV19 and TRBJ1-5, with 9 bases identical to TRBD1. The CDR3 loop spans 14 amino acids. Germline V gene sequence: CDR1 LNHDA, CDR2 SQIVND (reference sequence). V lost 5 bases to trimming and J lost 3 bases; unmatched junction nucleotides: 2. The DNA for the CDR3 is TGTGCCAGTAGTGGGGACAGGGACAATCAGCCCCAGCATTTT. Translated: CASSGDRDNQPQHF.

The chain recombines TRBV19 with TRBJ2-4; TRBD1 matches at 7 bases. V lost 6 bases, J lost 1 base, and 3 bases stayed unmatched. The CDR3 consists of 14 residues. Germline V gene data show CDR1 as LNHDA and CDR2 as SQIVND (reference sequence). The CDR3 protein is CASSVQGAKNIQYF. CDR3 in DNA: TGTGCCAGTAGCGTACAGGGGGCCAAAAACATTCAGTACTTC.

This clone was picked up a small number of times. The chain joins TRBV27 to TRBJ2-2; TRBD1 might be the D (6 bases). Trimming pared 5 bases from V and 6 bases from J, leaving 13 bases between. CDR3 length: 14 residues. Per germline, CDR1 MNHEY and CDR2 SMNVEV (reference sequence). The chain's CDR3 is CASSTGLGAGELFF. In DNA, the CDR3 is TGTGCCAGCAGTACAGGGTTGGGGGCCGGGGAGCTGTTTTTT.

The chain recombines TRBV14 with TRBJ2-2; D ambiguous. The CDR3 covers 14 residues. V was trimmed by 4 bases and J by 2 bases, leaving 8 bases between them. CDR1 and CDR2 (germline): SGHDN, FVKESK. CDR3 residues: CASSPQSNTGELFF. In DNA, the CDR3 is TGTGCCAGCAGCCCACAGAGTAACACCGGGGAGCTGTTTTTT.

V and J are TRBV7-9 and TRBJ2-1, with D perhaps matching TRBD2 (6 bases). V was clipped by 2 bases and J by 7 bases, with 9 bases between them. Germline CDR1 reads SEHNR; CDR2 reads FQNEAQ (reference sequence). This CDR3 contains 13 residues. CDR3 sequence: CASSLLLANEQFF. Here the CDR3 DNA reads TGTGCCAGCAGCTTACTTCTAGCGAATGAGCAGTTCTTC.

The chain recombines TRBV18 with TRBJ2-1; 10 bases are a match to TRBD2. In germline, CDR1 is KGHSH, CDR2 LQKENI. V trimming: 4 bases; J trimming: 7 bases; junction bases outside the gene matches: 7. CDR3 size: 15 residues. The chain's CDR3 is CASSLSGTSENEQFF. The CDR3, as DNA: TGTGCCAGCTCACTATCAGGGACTAGCGAAAATGAGCAGTTCTTC.

The genes are TRBV24-1 and TRBJ1-4, with 7 bases fitting TRBD1. The CDR3 has 15 amino acids. In germline, CDR1 is KGHDR, CDR2 SFDVKD. V lost 2 bases to trimming and J lost 2 bases; unmatched junction nucleotides: 1. The DNA for the CDR3 is TGTGCCACCAGTGATTCAGGGGGGACTAATGAAAAACTGTTTTTT. Translation: CATSDSGGTNEKLFF.